These T cell receptor beta chains were read from a single sample in a study of post-analysis software for immune sequencing data. TCRdb passed the PCR reads through MiXCR, listing each CDR3 protein once. The sample holds around 440,000 distinct CDR3 sequences; around 40% are singletons and the top ten take roughly an eighth. What was sequenced was blood. The receptors derive from a girl between 10 and 17 years old with multiple sclerosis. Each CDR3 is given without its conserved first and last residue. The size entry is marked missing in some rows and otherwise reads once, few, many or a size class.

>-|TRBV28|TRBJ2-3
ASSLPRGGGSTDTQY
>-|TRBV7-9|TRBJ2-4
ASGPHRGRGFDEQY
>-|TRBV7-6|TRBJ1-4
ASSLGTGREKLF
>few|TRBV7-9|TRBJ2-5
ASSRTSGKETQY
>few|TRBV7-9|TRBJ2-5
ASSLVVRQETQY
>-|TRBV2|-
ASSPVAGGGETQY
>few|TRBV29-1|TRBJ2-7
SVSGGRVYEQY
>-|TRBV28|TRBJ2-7
ASSPPVGGQGLYEQY
>-|TRBV29-1|TRBJ1-2
SVGADNYGYT
>few|TRBV7-9|TRBJ1-6
ASSRRAGSPLH
>few|TRBV9|TRBJ2-6
ASSGWNSGANVLT
>-|TRBV24-1|TRBJ2-7
ATSDHTGKQY
>-|TRBV5-1|TRBJ2-7
ASSLESSGTIYEQY
>-|TRBV28|-
ASSLLGTQTTYEQY
>few|TRBV6-5|TRBJ1-5
ASSYTGDSNQPQH
>-|TRBV20-1|TRBJ2-3
SARGDRGSDTQY
>few|TRBV29-1|TRBJ1-1
SVGYRDSTEAF
>few|TRBV29-1|TRBJ2-6
SVGISGANVLT
>few|TRBV6-6|TRBJ2-7
ASSYPRSTSGSYEQY
>-|TRBV15|TRBJ2-7
ATSRDFYEQY
>-|TRBV10-3|TRBJ1-6
AITKGGRDNSPLH
>-|TRBV20-1|TRBJ1-2
SASRGDLAYGYT
>few|TRBV12-3/TRBV12-4|TRBJ1-1
ASNLDTEAF
>few|TRBV6-5|TRBJ2-4
ASSYDQLGIQY
>-|TRBV4-1|TRBJ2-7
ASSQVIGGDRYEQY
>-|TRBV28|TRBJ2-7
ASSSPGTGGKEQY